This T cell receptor (beta chain) was retrieved from a study of T-cell memory formation after mild COVID-19. Each CDR3 protein gets one entry after TCRdb re-called the 5' RACE reads with MiXCR. Of approximately 260,000 distinct CDR3 sequences listed, roughly 18% are singletons. V lost 5 bases to trimming and J lost 1 base; unmatched junction nucleotides: 5. Germline CDR1 is SGHRS and CDR2 is YFSETQ. CDR3 length: 16 residues. Overall study results and limits: Detection of some responders pre-infection suggested pre-existing cross-reactive memory T cells participated. Clones contracting over day 15 to 85 were CD4/CD8 balanced, with later expanders leaning CD4+. For contracting clones, CD4+ ones sat mainly in CM and EM, CD8+ in EMRA.

This clonotype has only a few counts. Antigen: not known. The rearrangement uses TRBV5-1 and TRBJ2-6; 8 bases are shared with TRBD1. The receptor comes from a man between 18 and 29 years old who had mild COVID-19 (a few samples of this study predate the infection). Cell type and time point are not known. Sequenced: PBMCs or a T cell subset sorted from them (not recorded which). CDR3 amino acids: CASRGQGVSGANVLTF. CDR3 DNA: TGCGCCAGCAGAGGACAGGGAGTGTCTGGGGCCAACGTCCTGACTTTC.